The source of this TCR beta chain is a study of blood T cells in healthy people across ages. Study observations and caveats: The unsorted PBMCs prevented any conclusive comparison of naive versus antigen-experienced cells. Greater diversity and more naive CD4+ cells were seen in long-lived donors than in aged donors.

On this clonotype: Its target is unknown.

Germline values: CDR1 MNHEY, CDR2 SMNVEV (reference sequence). CDR3 length: 17 amino acids. A second about 6 to 11 cycle PCR used barcoded and J-beta primers. Each cDNA was tagged by a template-switch adaptor containing 12 random nucleotides. Every individual sample yielded 2.5 million or more paired-end reads (each containing CDR3). TCRdb processed the 5' RACE reads anew with MiXCR; each CDR3 protein has one entry. The table includes roughly 900,000 distinct CDR3 sequences, around 48% detected once. The sample consisted of blood. This receptor was identified in a man younger than 45 in good health. The chain uses TRBV27 and TRBJ2-1; TRBD1 is a possible D gene (6 bases). The DNA end is a closer match to TRBJ2-7, so the J assignment may be wrong. CDR3 coding DNA: TGTGCCAGCAGTGGGGGCTTAGGGACCCCCTCCTACAATGAGCAGTACTTC. Residues: CASSGGLGTPSYNEQYF.